One and the same sample provided the 21 T cell receptor beta chains below, sequenced in a study of T cell repertoires in cytomegalovirus infection. These TCRs are of unknown antigen specificity. TCRdb re-called the reads with MiXCR, one entry per CDR3 protein. The table has about 470,000 distinct CDR3 sequences, more than 40% seen once. The sample in question was cultured PBMCs, obtained from culture after CMV antigen stimulation. The source of these receptors is a human donor in good health (CMV status not recorded). Some clones in this sample may be carry-over from other donors' samples.

This clonotype came up many times. The V and J genes are TRBV7-2 and TRBJ1-2; D not resolved. CDR3 size: 14 residues. V gave up 5 bases and J gave up 5 bases, with 15 bases separating them. Germline CDR1 and CDR2: SGHTA and FQGNSA. The CDR3 region is CASSLTGEGYGYTF. DNA of the CDR3: TGTGCCAGCAGCCTAACGGGAGAAGGATATGGCTACACCTTC.

The chain employs TRBV12-3 or TRBV12-4 and TRBJ2-1; TRBD2 matches at 15 bases. The V gene end was trimmed by 7 bases and the J gene end by 2 bases; junction bases not matched to a gene: 6. This CDR3 spans 17 amino acids. CDR3 loop: CASNWGLAGGTYNEQFF. Written as DNA, the CDR3 is TGTGCCAGCAACTGGGGACTAGCGGGGGGTACCTACAATGAGCAGTTCTTC.

The chain has TRBV6-1 and TRBJ1-4, with 8 bases identical to TRBD1. The CDR3 contains 14 residues. Trimming took 6 bases from V and 5 from J; bases not matched to a gene: 5. CDR1 is MNHNS, CDR2 SASEGT, per germline. The DNA for the CDR3 is TGTGCCAGCAGACAACAGGGGGGAAATGAAAAACTGTTTTTT. This sequence encodes CASRQQGGNEKLFF.

This clonotype was seen a few times. V gene TRBV20-1 combines with J gene TRBJ2-1; perhaps D is TRBD1 or TRBD2 (5 bases each). The germline V gene has CDR1 DFQATT and CDR2 SNEGSKA (reference sequence). Trimming left V 6 bases short and J 10 bases short, with 19 bases between. This CDR3 contains 13 residues. The CDR3 loop reads CSATGAKIGEQFF. The DNA of the CDR3 is TGCAGTGCCACCGGGGCCAAGATTGGGGAGCAGTTCTTC.

This clonotype was detected only a few times. This rearrangement joins TRBV7-9 to TRBJ2-5, with D possibly TRBD2 on 6 matching bases. The V gene's germline CDR1 is SEHNR and CDR2 FQNEAQ (reference sequence). The germline V and J ends were trimmed by 3 bases and 9 bases, with 14 bases remaining between them. The length of the CDR3 is 13 residues. For the CDR3, the DNA is TGTGCCAGCAGCTTGGAAGGGGAGGCGGCCCAGTACTTC. Amino acids: CASSLEGEAAQYF. Full variable domain (rest looked up from reference TRBV7-9 and TRBJ2-5): DTGVSQNPRHKITKRGQNVTFRCDPISEHNRLYWYRQTLGQGPEFLTYFQNEAQLEKSRLLSDRFSAERPKGSFSTLEIQRTEQGDSAMYLCASSLEGEAAQYFGPGTRLLVL.

V usage is TRBV6-8 and J usage is TRBJ1-1; 8 bases map to TRBD1. V lost 6 bases to trimming and J lost 1 base; unmatched junction nucleotides: 4. Germline-derived CDR1 and CDR2 are MNHGY and SAAAGT. The CDR3 spans 14 residues. The CDR3 sequence is CASRTTGANTEAFF. The CDR3 DNA reads TGTGCCAGCAGGACGACAGGGGCGAACACTGAAGCTTTCTTT.

This clonotype was found a few times. This chain links TRBV19 with TRBJ1-5; a weak D match, TRBD1 (6 bases). This CDR3 spans 20 amino acids. The germline V gene encodes CDR1 LNHDA and CDR2 SQIVND (reference sequence). V lost 6 bases and J 0 bases, leaving 27 bases between the germline ends. In nucleotides, the CDR3 is TGTGCCAGTAGCCCTCCTCGGGAATACAGGGTTGGGTATAGCAATCAGCCCCAGCATTTT. This gives the protein CASSPPREYRVGYSNQPQHF.

The V call is TRBV20-1, the J call TRBJ2-1; the D call may be TRBD1 or TRBD2 (5 bases each). This CDR3 contains 16 residues. Deletions cut 2 bases from V and 8 bases from J, with 22 bases between. Germline CDR1 and CDR2: DFQATT and SNEGSKA (reference sequence). The CDR3 reads CSARRGPLGGADEQFF. The CDR3, as DNA: TGCAGTGCTAGACGGGGCCCCCTTGGGGGAGCGGATGAGCAGTTCTTC.

This clonotype was seen a few times. The gene calls are TRBV7-2 and TRBJ2-5; 7 nucleotides align to TRBD2. V lost 2 bases, J lost 2 bases, and 5 bases stayed unmatched. Germline-derived CDR1 and CDR2 are SGHTA and FQGNSA. This CDR3 spans 15 amino acids. The CDR3 sequence: CASSLMAGVQETQYF. The DNA for the CDR3 is TGTGCCAGCAGCTTAATGGCGGGGGTGCAAGAGACCCAGTACTTC. Full variable domain (missing parts from reference TRBV7-2 and TRBJ2-5): GAGVSQSPSNKVTEKGKDVELRCDPISGHTALYWYRQSLGQGLEFLIYFQGNSAPDKSGLPSDRFSAERTGGSVSTLTIQRTQQEDSAVYLCASSLMAGVQETQYFGPGTRLLVL.

In its sample, this clonotype was seen once. The chain is built from TRBV20-1 and TRBJ2-7; TRBD1 matches at 8 bases. Unmatched junction bases numbered 5, after V lost 5 bases and J lost 2 bases. This CDR3 is built from 13 residues. The germline CDR1 and CDR2 sequences are DFQATT and SNEGSKA (reference sequence). The CDR3: CSADRDRTYEQYF. The CDR3 region has the DNA TGCAGTGCTGACCGGGACAGGACCTACGAGCAGTACTTC.

The sample holds a few counts of this clonotype. The rearrangement links TRBV6-2 or TRBV6-3 to TRBJ2-1; possibly TRBD1 for D (7 bases). The CDR3 has 14 residues. The germline V gene has CDR1 MNHEY and CDR2 SVGEGT. Trimming cost V 6 bases and J 9 bases, with 18 bases left between them. In DNA, the CDR3 is TGTGCCAGCAGCCTACGGGAGTGGGACAGTGAGCAGTTCTTC. Its protein is CASSLREWDSEQFF.

The gene calls are TRBV7-4 and TRBJ1-1, with 9 bases matching TRBD1. Germline trimming cut 5 bases from V and 0 bases from J; bases unmatched to any gene: 7. This CDR3 region has 16 residues. From germline, CDR1 is SGHVT and CDR2 SQSDAQ. In nucleotides, the CDR3 is TGTGCCAGCAGCCACATGGACAGGGGTGTGAACACTGAAGCTTTCTTT. Translated: CASSHMDRGVNTEAFF.

This clonotype has a handful of counts. The V and J genes are TRBV11-2 and TRBJ2-7; D is unclear. This CDR3 comprises 14 residues. Looked up from germline, CDR1 is SGHAT and CDR2 is FQNNGV. Trimming took 1 base from V and 9 from J, leaving 16 bases between them. The CDR3 sequence: CASSLVGPLGRQYF. DNA of the CDR3: TGTGCCAGCAGCTTAGTCGGGCCCCTAGGAAGGCAGTACTTC.

The rearrangement links TRBV6-6 to TRBJ2-7; 10 bases line up with TRBD2. After removal of 6 bases from V and 5 bases from J, the junction contained 7 bases not matched to a gene. The CDR3 is made up of 14 amino acids. Germline V CDR1 and CDR2: MNHNY, SVGAGI (reference sequence). CDR3 amino acids: CASSYGLAEDEQYF. In DNA, the CDR3 is TGTGCCAGCAGCTACGGACTAGCGGAAGACGAGCAGTACTTC.

Points on this clonotype: Being one base from a much bigger clone, this may be a read error. The chain combines TRBV7-2 with TRBJ2-7; the D gene is possibly TRBD1 (6 bases). Between the trimmed V and J ends, which lost 2 bases and 3 bases, there was a span of 8 bases. CDR3 size: 13 residues. CDR1 and CDR2 (germline): SGHTA, FQGNSA. As DNA, the CDR3 is TGTGCCAGCAGCTTACACAGGGACTACGAGCAGTACTTC. As protein: CASSLHRDYEQYF.

In this sample, this clonotype turned up a few times. This chain joins TRBV7-2 and TRBJ2-1; unclear D gene. The ends were cut back, 5 bases at V and 4 bases at J, with 12 bases in the middle. Germline lookup yields CDR1 SGHTA and CDR2 FQGNSA. The CDR3 extends over 14 amino acids. The CDR3 region is CASSHGQIYNEQFF. The CDR3 DNA reads TGTGCCAGCAGCCATGGCCAAATTTACAATGAGCAGTTCTTC.

This rearrangement joins TRBV7-2 to TRBJ2-5; TRBD2 matches 7 bases. The V gene end was trimmed by 3 bases and the J gene end by 2 bases; junction bases not matched to a gene: 6. The CDR3 is 15 amino acids. CDR1 and CDR2 from the germline V gene are SGHTA and FQGNSA. CDR3 region: CASSFQRGSQETQYF. For the CDR3, the DNA is TGTGCCAGCAGCTTCCAGCGGGGATCGCAAGAGACCCAGTACTTC.

In its sample, this clonotype was seen a few times. The J gene is TRBJ2-3, the V gene TRBV6-5; D possibly matches TRBD1 or TRBD2 (6 bases each). Trimming pared 10 bases from V and 2 bases from J, leaving 13 bases between. Germline V gene sequence: CDR1 MNHEY, CDR2 SVGAGI. The CDR3 consists of 13 residues. The CDR3 region is CATPWGATDTQYF. CDR3 nucleotide sequence: TGTGCCACGCCATGGGGGGCCACAGATACGCAGTATTTT.

This clonotype has just a few counts. The V call is TRBV6-1, the J call TRBJ1-4, with TRBD1 as a possible D gene (5 bases). The CDR3 contains 14 residues. Germline CDR1 MNHNS, CDR2 SASEGT. Trimming stripped 6 bases from V and 8 bases from J, with 16 bases between. The CDR3 sequence is CASRDNRGGEKLFF. CDR3 in DNA: TGTGCCAGCAGGGACAATAGGGGAGGAGAAAAACTGTTTTTT.

The rearrangement joins TRBV18 to TRBJ2-1, with a tentative D call TRBD2 (5 bases). Germline V lookup: CDR1 KGHSH, CDR2 LQKENI. The V end was cut by 4 bases, the J end by 1 base, with 11 bases between. The CDR3 runs to 15 residues. CDR3 region: CASSRETPSYNEQFF. CDR3 DNA sequence: TGTGCCAGCTCACGGGAGACCCCTTCCTACAATGAGCAGTTCTTC.

This clonotype was picked up a small number of times. The chain links TRBV6-5 to TRBJ1-2; TRBD1 is a possible D gene (6 bases). V was shortened by 4 bases and J by 5 bases, with 14 bases between the two germline ends. This CDR3 is 14 amino acids long. Per germline, CDR1 MNHEY and CDR2 SVGAGI. The CDR3 loop reads CASSFLDRRYGYTF. Written as DNA, the CDR3 is TGTGCCAGCAGTTTCCTGGACAGAAGGTATGGCTACACCTTC.